This T cell receptor beta chain was observed in a study of PD-1 blockade in classical Hodgkin lymphoma. Relapse after autologous stem cell transplantation occurred in every patient, and brentuximab vedotin exposure varied. The CDR3 extends over 15 amino acids. Trimming removed 0 bases at V and 4 bases at J, with 13 bases between. In germline, CDR1 is SGHNT, CDR2 YYREEE (reference sequence). Sequencing used immunoSEQ multiplex PCR; TCRdb keeps in-frame clones, though not all of them. This table has 15,000 or so clones, approximately 83% appearing once. Sequenced material: peripheral blood mononuclear cells (PBMCs), taken at baseline. The chain joins TRBV5-4 to TRBJ1-1; TRBD1 is a possible D gene (6 bases). The TCR was taken from a human donor with classical Hodgkin lymphoma. CDR3 coding DNA: TGTGCCAGCAGCTTGGCCATCCTAGGGGGCACTGAAGCTTTCTTT. This translates into CASSLAILGGTEAFF.